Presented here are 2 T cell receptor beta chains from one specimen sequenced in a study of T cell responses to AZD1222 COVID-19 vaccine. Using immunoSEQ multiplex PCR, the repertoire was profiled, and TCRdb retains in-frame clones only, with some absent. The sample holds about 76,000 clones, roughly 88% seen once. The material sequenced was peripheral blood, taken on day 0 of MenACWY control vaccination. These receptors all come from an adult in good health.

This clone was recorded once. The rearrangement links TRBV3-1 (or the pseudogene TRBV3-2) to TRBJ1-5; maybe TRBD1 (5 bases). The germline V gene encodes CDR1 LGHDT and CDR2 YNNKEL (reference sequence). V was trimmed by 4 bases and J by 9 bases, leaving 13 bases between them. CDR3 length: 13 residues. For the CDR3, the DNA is TGTGCCAGCAGCCCGACGGGGGATGCGCCCCAGCATTTT. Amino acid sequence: CASSPTGDAPQHF.

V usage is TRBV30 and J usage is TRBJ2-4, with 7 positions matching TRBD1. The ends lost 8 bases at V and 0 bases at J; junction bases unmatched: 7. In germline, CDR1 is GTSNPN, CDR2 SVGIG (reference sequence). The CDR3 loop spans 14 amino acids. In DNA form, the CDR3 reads TGTGCCGGCACAAACAGGGGAGCCAAAAACATTCAGTACTTC. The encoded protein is CAGTNRGAKNIQYF.